The clone carrying this T cell receptor (beta chain) appeared many times. All donors were healthy Caucasians. These data come from a study of identical twins. Each CDR3 protein is one row after TCRdb ran MiXCR on the 5' RACE reads. The sample has 1.5 million to 2 million distinct CDR3 sequences, about 31% seen once. This CDR3 contains 11 residues. V was cut by 1 base and J by 7 bases, with 4 bases left in between. The sequenced sample consisted of cord blood. This clonotype was sampled from a newborn girl in good health. The V and J genes are TRBV12-3 or TRBV12-4 and TRBJ1-2, with D unresolved. DNA for the CDR3: TGTGCCAGCAGTTTAGGGGGTGGCTACACCTTC. This translates into CASSLGGGYTF.